The 13 T cell receptor beta chains below come from one sample, sequenced in a study of blood T cell repertoires in COVID-19. Some clones are missing from TCRdb's copy, which holds only in-frame ones; the method was immunoSEQ multiplex PCR. Of 400,000 or so clones listed, 80% to 90% are singletons. The sample consisted of PBMCs or T cells enriched from blood (not recorded which). The source of these receptors is a man aged 25 to 40 who had recovered from COVID-19.

The chain employs TRBV19 and TRBJ2-1, with a tentative D call TRBD2 (6 bases). Per the germline V gene, CDR1 is LNHDA and CDR2 is SQIVND (reference sequence). V was trimmed by 3 bases and J by 5 bases, leaving 11 bases between them. The CDR3 totals 14 residues. DNA of the CDR3: TGTGCCAGTAGTATCCGGGGGTGGAACAATGAGCAGTTCTTC. The encoded protein is CASSIRGWNNEQFF.

This clone was recorded a few times. The DNA of the CDR3 is TGTGCCAGCAGTGTCCGAGCGGGCCACGATGGGGTGCAGTACTTC. As protein: CASSVRAGHDGVQYF. V usage is TRBV6-4 and J usage is TRBJ2-7; the D gene is possibly TRBD2 (6 bases). The germline gives CDR1 MRHNA, CDR2 SNTAGT. The CDR3 length is 15 residues. Trimming took 4 bases from V and 9 from J, leaving 22 bases between them.

As regards this clone: Other DNA sequences in this specimen translate into the identical CDR3. This chain uses TRBV2 with TRBJ2-7, with 9 bases aligning to TRBD1. This CDR3 contains 14 residues. The V gene's germline CDR1 is SNHLY and CDR2 FYNNEI. Trimming cost V 5 bases and J 2 bases; bases outside gene matches: 4. DNA for the CDR3: TGTGCCAGCAGTCCGGGACAGGGACCCTACGAGCAGTACTTC. This codes for CASSPGQGPYEQYF.

The CDR3 loop is CASSQTGSGANVLTF. CDR3 DNA sequence: TGTGCCAGCAGCCAGACAGGGTCTGGGGCCAACGTCCTGACTTTC. J is TRBJ2-6 and V is TRBV3-1 (or the pseudogene TRBV3-2); the match to TRBD1 covers 7 bases. V lost 3 bases and J lost 1; bases outside the gene matches: 0. This CDR3 contains 15 residues. Germline values: CDR1 LGHDT, CDR2 YNNKEL (reference sequence).

The chain employs TRBV28 and TRBJ1-2; no firm D call. Per germline, CDR1 MDHEN and CDR2 SYDVKM. The CDR3 spans 14 residues. V lost 9 bases and J 1 base, leaving 15 bases between the germline ends. The CDR3 bases are TGTGCCAGTGAGAACTCGATGATTAACTATGGCTACACCTTC. Its translation is CASENSMINYGYTF.

The genes are TRBV28 and TRBJ1-2; no clear D gene. Per germline, CDR1 MDHEN and CDR2 SYDVKM. The CDR3 covers 13 residues. The V end was cut by 7 bases, the J end by 5 bases, with 14 bases between. Here the CDR3 DNA reads TGTGCCAGCACCCCTGGGAGTGTATATGGCTACACCTTC. Translating gives CASTPGSVYGYTF.

The chain carries TRBV28 and TRBJ2-6; 7 positions match TRBD2. Germline V gives CDR1 MDHEN, CDR2 SYDVKM. The CDR3 contains 17 residues. After removal of 3 bases from V and 0 bases from J, the junction contained 5 bases not matched to a gene. CDR3 amino acids: CASSFSGRDSGANVLTF. DNA for the CDR3: TGTGCCAGCAGTTTCAGTGGGAGGGACTCTGGGGCCAACGTCCTGACTTTC.

This clone was seen just once. The chain combines TRBV19 with TRBJ2-1; a weak D match, TRBD2 (6 bases). The CDR3 has 14 amino acids. The V gene lost 3 bases and the J gene lost 9 bases, with 15 bases spanning the gap. Germline assignment: CDR1 LNHDA and CDR2 SQIVND (reference sequence). The CDR3 spells CASSMVGGLGEQFF. The CDR3 DNA follows: TGTGCCAGTAGTATGGTGGGAGGCCTAGGTGAGCAGTTCTTC.

The V and J genes are TRBV6-1 and TRBJ1-3; no clear D. CDR1 and CDR2 from the germline V gene are MNHNS and SASEGT. This CDR3 comprises 13 residues. Trimming cost V 2 bases and J 0 bases, with 2 bases left between them. CDR3 bases: TGTGCCAGCAGTGAATACTCTGGAAACACCATATATTTT. Its translation is CASSEYSGNTIYF.

The V call is TRBV2, the J call TRBJ2-3; 10 positions match TRBD2. This CDR3 comprises 15 residues. Germline V gene lookup returns CDR1 SNHLY and CDR2 FYNNEI. After removal of 6 bases from V and 7 bases from J, the junction contained 10 bases not matched to a gene. The CDR3 DNA sequence: TGTGCCAGCAGCGCGGGACTAGCGAGTCTGAATACGCAGTATTTT. Protein: CASSAGLASLNTQYF.

V usage is TRBV4-1 and J usage is TRBJ1-5, with D possibly matching TRBD1 (6 bases). This CDR3 is 14 amino acids long. V was clipped by 4 bases and J by 3 bases, with 10 bases between them. CDR1 is MGHRA, CDR2 YSYEKL, per germline. CDR3 amino acids: CASSLGGVNQPQHF. The CDR3 region has the DNA TGCGCCAGCAGCCTAGGGGGGGTCAATCAGCCCCAGCATTTT.

Only one count was recorded for this clone. The gene calls are TRBV28 and TRBJ1-1; tentatively, D is TRBD1 (5 bases). V was cut by 3 bases and J by 10 bases, with 12 bases left in between. Per the germline V gene, CDR1 is MDHEN and CDR2 is SYDVKM. The CDR3 extends over 12 amino acids. The CDR3 sequence is CASSLTTGLAFF. CDR3 DNA: TGTGCCAGCAGTTTGACCACAGGTCTAGCTTTCTTT.

The genes are TRBV5-4 and TRBJ2-3; 10 nucleotides match TRBD2. The CDR3 is 15 residues long. The germline V gene encodes CDR1 SGHNT and CDR2 YYREEE (reference sequence). Trimming at V came to 0 bases and at J to 6 bases, leaving 4 bases not matched to a gene. In nucleotides, the CDR3 is TGTGCCAGCAGCTTGGAGCTAGCGGGAGTGGATACGCAGTATTTT. Its translation: CASSLELAGVDTQYF.